This TCR beta chain originates from a study of cytomegalovirus exposure and HLA in healthy donors. Turning to the study itself: An early data release held 79 million or so unique TCRs from HLA-typed donors.

Use of 60 Vbeta and 13 Jbeta primers characterized the PCR. In the authors' methods: The authors later counted tens of millions of unique TCR beta chains, 9 million to 12 million of them shared. The method was immunoSEQ multiplex PCR; TCRdb's version includes in-frame clones alone and lacks a portion of them. The V and J calls and clone size are taken from that table; D and trimming were inferred from the DNA. Among 150,000 to 200,000 clones listed, around 90% were seen once. The germline V gene encodes CDR1 ENHRY and CDR2 SYGVKD. V lost 8 bases and J lost 3; bases outside the gene matches: 5. CDR3 length equals 13 residues. Study-wide points: The study carried out a later analysis of TCR beta sequences. It associated about 15,000 of them with specific HLA alleles at a false discovery rate of 0.05. Later analysis demonstrated an association between a missense DCLRE1C variant and TCR beta V- and J-gene trimming.

Of note for this clone: Its cognate antigen is unknown.

The gene calls are TRBV10-3 and TRBJ1-2, with TRBD1 matching 8 bases. Source material: PBMCs. The TCR was taken from a woman under 30 in good health and CMV-seronegative. The CDR3 spells CAIPRTGYYGYTF. The DNA of the CDR3 is TGTGCCATCCCTCGGACAGGGTACTATGGCTACACCTTC.